A selection of T cell receptor beta chains follows, all from one sample in a study of post-analysis software for immune sequencing data. MiXCR was run by TCRdb on the PCR reads, yielding one entry per CDR3 protein. The sample lists about 460,000 distinct CDR3 sequences, less than 45% occurring once. The sequenced sample was blood. These receptors were obtained from a girl between 10 and 17 years old with multiple sclerosis. Each CDR3 is given with its conserved first and last residue. A D gene is named only where the DNA matches it firmly. Where a row states a size, it is once, few, many or the class of an expanded clone; other rows omit it.

>TRBV5-1|-|TRBD2|TRBJ2-1
TGCGCCAGCAGCGTGGCTAGCGGGACATACAATGAGCAGTTCTTC
CASSVASGTYNEQFF
>TRBV2|-|-|TRBJ1-2
TGTGCCAGCAGTGAAACCCAGGGCGGCACCTTC
CASSETQGGTF
>TRBV20-1|few|-|TRBJ2-3
TGCAGTGCTAGAGGGCGAGGGGTGAGAACAGATACGCAGTATTTT
CSARGRGVRTDTQYF
>TRBV12-3/TRBV12-4|-|TRBD1|TRBJ2-1
TGTGCCAGCAGTCCCTTTTCGGGACAGGGTCTTTACAATGAGCAGTTCTTC
CASSPFSGQGLYNEQFF
>TRBV20-1|few|-|TRBJ1-2
TGCAGTGCTAGCCTGGGCAGTAGCGCAAGTAACTATGGCTACACCTTC
CSASLGSSASNYGYTF
>TRBV5-1|few|-|TRBJ2-1
TGCGCCAGCAGCTTGGATACCCCTGGTCCCTACAATGAGCAGTTCTTC
CASSLDTPGPYNEQFF
>TRBV29-1|once|TRBD2|TRBJ2-1
TGCAGCGTTGAAGGAGTTGCGGGAGACTCTACATACAATGAGCAGTTCTTC
CSVEGVAGDSTYNEQFF
>TRBV6-5|-|-|TRBJ2-5
TGTGCCAGCACCAGTTGGGAGACCCAGTACTTC
CASTSWETQYF
>TRBV5-6|few|TRBD2|TRBJ2-5
TGTGCCAGCAGCAGGACTAGCGGGAGCGAGACCCAGTACTTC
CASSRTSGSETQYF
>TRBV28|-|-|TRBJ2-7
TGTGCCAGCAGCTTCCCCAGGGGCAGGTCCTACGAGCAGTACTTC
CASSFPRGRSYEQYF
>TRBV7-2|-|-|TRBJ1-2
TGTGCCAGCAGCCCAGCTGGCAGGGCTAACTATGGCTACACCTTC
CASSPAGRANYGYTF
>TRBV20-1|-|-|TRBJ2-7
TGCAGTGCTAGAGAAGATGCCTACGAGCAGTACTTC
CSAREDAYEQYF
>TRBV6-1|-|-|TRBJ1-4
TGTGCCAGCAGACAACTAGTAGAGGGTGCAACTAATGAAAAACTGTTTTTT
CASRQLVEGATNEKLFF
>TRBV29-1|few|TRBD2|TRBJ2-7
TGCAGCGTCAGAGGACTAGCGGCAATCGGGGAGCAGTACTTC
CSVRGLAAIGEQYF
>TRBV29-1|-|TRBD1|TRBJ1-1
TGCAGCGTTGAACTCCCAGCGAGACAGGGGGCTCTTGAAGCTTTCTTT
CSVELPARQGALEAFF
>TRBV3-1|-|TRBD1|TRBJ1-4
TGTGCCAGCAGCCCCCTGGGACAGGGAGGTGAAAAACTGTTTTTT
CASSPLGQGGEKLFF
>TRBV28|once|TRBD2|TRBJ2-3
TGTGCCAGCAGCCTTACTAGCGGGAGGGGTGGAGATACGCAGTATTTT
CASSLTSGRGGDTQYF
>TRBV9|-|-|TRBJ2-5
TGTGCCAGCAGCCCGCGGACACCGCTCCAAGAGACCCAGTACTTC
CASSPRTPLQETQYF
>TRBV7-2|-|TRBD1|TRBJ2-7
TGTGCCAGCAGTCTACCTGGGACAGGCTCGACCTACGAGCAGTACTTC
CASSLPGTGSTYEQYF
>TRBV12-3/TRBV12-4|-|-|TRBJ2-3
TGTGCCAGCAGTCCGAGATGGGGTGGCACAGATACGGAGTATTTT
CASSPRWGGTDTEYF
>TRBV20-1|once|-|TRBJ2-1
TGCAGTGTCGGCTTGTACTGGGAGGCCTCCTACAATGAGCAGTTCTTC
CSVGLYWEASYNEQFF
>TRBV6-5|-|-|TRBJ2-5
TGTGCCAGCAGTTACGGCGTAGGGCGAGAGACCCAGTACTTC
CASSYGVGRETQYF